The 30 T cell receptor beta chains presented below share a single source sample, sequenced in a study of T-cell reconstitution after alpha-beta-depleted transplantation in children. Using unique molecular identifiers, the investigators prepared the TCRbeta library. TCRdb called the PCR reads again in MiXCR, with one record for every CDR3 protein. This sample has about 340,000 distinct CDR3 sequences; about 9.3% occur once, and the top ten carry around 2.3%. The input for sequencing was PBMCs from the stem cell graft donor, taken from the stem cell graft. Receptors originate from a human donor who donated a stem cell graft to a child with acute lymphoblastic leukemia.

This CDR3 is CASRRTGGLAKNIQYF. In DNA form, the CDR3 reads TGTGCCAGCAGGCGGACTGGGGGCCTAGCCAAAAACATTCAGTACTTC. The gene calls are TRBV12-3 or TRBV12-4 and TRBJ2-4; TRBD1 is a possible D gene (6 bases). This CDR3 contains 16 residues. Trimming took off 6 bases at V and 0 bases at J, with 15 bases between the two ends.

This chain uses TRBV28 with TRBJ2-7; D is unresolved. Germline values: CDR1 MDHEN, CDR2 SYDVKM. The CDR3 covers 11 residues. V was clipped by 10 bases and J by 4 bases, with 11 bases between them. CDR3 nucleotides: TGTGCCACCTACTCGCCATACGAGCAGTACTTC. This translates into CATYSPYEQYF.

As DNA, the CDR3 is TGCAGCGTTGGGGGGACACTCAGCTTAGGGTCCTACGAGCAGTACTTC. It specifies CSVGGTLSLGSYEQYF. V usage is TRBV29-1 and J usage is TRBJ2-7; TRBD1 might be the D (6 bases). The CDR3 covers 16 residues. With 4 bases removed from V and 1 base from J, the gap between germline ends came to 20 bases. The germline V gene encodes CDR1 SQVTM and CDR2 ANQGSEA.

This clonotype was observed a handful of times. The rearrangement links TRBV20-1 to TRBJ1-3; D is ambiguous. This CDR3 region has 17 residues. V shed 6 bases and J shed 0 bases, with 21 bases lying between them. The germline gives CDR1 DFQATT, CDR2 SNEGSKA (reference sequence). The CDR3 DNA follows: TGCAGTGCCGTCCCGGACCCAGGTCATAACTCTGGAAACACCATATATTTT. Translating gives CSAVPDPGHNSGNTIYF.

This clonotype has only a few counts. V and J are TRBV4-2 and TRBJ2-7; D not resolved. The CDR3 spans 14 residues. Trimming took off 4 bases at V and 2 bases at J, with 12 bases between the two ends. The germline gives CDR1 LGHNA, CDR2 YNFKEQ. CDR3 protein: CASSPQGIPYEQYF. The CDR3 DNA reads TGTGCCAGCAGCCCACAAGGGATTCCCTACGAGCAGTACTTC.

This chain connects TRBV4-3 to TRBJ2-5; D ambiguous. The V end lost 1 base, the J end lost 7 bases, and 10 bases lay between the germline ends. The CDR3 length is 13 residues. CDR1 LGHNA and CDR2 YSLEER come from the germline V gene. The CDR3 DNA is TGCGCCAGCAGCCAAGTTAGCACGGCGACCCAGTACTTC. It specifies CASSQVSTATQYF.

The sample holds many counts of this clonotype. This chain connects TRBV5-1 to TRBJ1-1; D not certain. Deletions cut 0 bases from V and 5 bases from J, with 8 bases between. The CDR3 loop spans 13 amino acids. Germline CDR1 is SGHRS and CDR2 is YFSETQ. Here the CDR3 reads CASSLGQTTEAFF. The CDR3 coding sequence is TGCGCCAGCAGCTTGGGGCAGACGACTGAAGCTTTCTTT.

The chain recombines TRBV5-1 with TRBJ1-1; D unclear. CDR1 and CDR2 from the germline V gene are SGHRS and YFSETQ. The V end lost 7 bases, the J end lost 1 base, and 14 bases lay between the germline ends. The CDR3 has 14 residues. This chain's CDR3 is CASVTDGKNTEAFF. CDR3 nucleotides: TGCGCCAGCGTTACGGACGGAAAGAACACTGAAGCTTTCTTT.

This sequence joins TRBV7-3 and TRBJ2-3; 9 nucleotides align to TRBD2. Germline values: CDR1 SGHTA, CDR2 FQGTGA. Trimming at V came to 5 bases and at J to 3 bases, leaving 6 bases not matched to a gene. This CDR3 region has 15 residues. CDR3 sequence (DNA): TGTGCCAGCAGCCCAATTAGCGGGAGAACAGATACGCAGTATTTT. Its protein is CASSPISGRTDTQYF.

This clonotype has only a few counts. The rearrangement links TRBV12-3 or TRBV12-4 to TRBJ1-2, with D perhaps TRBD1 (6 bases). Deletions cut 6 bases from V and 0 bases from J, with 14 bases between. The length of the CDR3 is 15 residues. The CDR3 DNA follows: TGTGCCAGCAGCCCCGGGGACACCTCTAACTATGGCTACACCTTC. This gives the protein CASSPGDTSNYGYTF.

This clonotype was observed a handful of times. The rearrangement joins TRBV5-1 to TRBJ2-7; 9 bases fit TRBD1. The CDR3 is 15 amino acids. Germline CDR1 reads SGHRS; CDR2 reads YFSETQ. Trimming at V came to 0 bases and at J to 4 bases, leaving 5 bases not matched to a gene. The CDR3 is CASSLASQGAYEQYF. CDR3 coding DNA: TGCGCCAGCAGCTTGGCCTCACAGGGGGCTTACGAGCAGTACTTC.

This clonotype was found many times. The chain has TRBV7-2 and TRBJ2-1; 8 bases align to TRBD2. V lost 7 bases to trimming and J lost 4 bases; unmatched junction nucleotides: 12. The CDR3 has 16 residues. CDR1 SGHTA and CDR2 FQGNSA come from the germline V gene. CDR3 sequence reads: CASTHIGIAGYNEQFF. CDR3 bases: TGTGCCAGCACCCACATCGGGATAGCGGGATACAATGAGCAGTTCTTC. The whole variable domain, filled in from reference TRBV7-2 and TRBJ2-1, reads GAGVSQSPSNKVTEKGKDVELRCDPISGHTALYWYRQSLGQGLEFLIYFQGNSAPDKSGLPSDRFSAERTGGSVSTLTIQRTQQEDSAVYLCASTHIGIAGYNEQFFGPGTRLTVL.

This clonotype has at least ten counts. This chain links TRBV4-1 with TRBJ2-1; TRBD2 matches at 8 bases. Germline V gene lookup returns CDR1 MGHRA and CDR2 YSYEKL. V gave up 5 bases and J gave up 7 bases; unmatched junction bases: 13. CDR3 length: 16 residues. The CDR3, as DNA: TGCGCCAGCAGCAAACCGGGACTAGATATCTTGAATGAGCAGTTCTTC. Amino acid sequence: CASSKPGLDILNEQFF.

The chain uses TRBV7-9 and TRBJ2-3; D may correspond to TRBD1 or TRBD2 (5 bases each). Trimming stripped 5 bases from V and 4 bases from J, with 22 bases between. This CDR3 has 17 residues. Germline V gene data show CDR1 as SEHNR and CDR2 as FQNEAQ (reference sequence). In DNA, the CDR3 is TGTGCCAGCAGCACACTTGGTGGGACGGACGCTCCAGATACGCAGTATTTT. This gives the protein CASSTLGGTDAPDTQYF.

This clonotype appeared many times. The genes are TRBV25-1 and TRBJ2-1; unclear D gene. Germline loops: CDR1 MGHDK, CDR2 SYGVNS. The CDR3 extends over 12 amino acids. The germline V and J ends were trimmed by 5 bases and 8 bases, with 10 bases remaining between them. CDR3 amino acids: CASSFLGDEQFF. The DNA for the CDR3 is TGTGCCAGCAGTTTCTTAGGCGATGAGCAGTTCTTC.

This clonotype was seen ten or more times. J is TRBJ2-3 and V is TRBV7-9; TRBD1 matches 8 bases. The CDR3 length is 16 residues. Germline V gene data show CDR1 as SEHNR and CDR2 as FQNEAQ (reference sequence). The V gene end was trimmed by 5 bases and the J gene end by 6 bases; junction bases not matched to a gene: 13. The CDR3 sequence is CASSPQGTGQTDTQYF. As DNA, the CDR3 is TGTGCCAGCAGCCCCCAAGGGACAGGACAGACGGATACGCAGTATTTT.

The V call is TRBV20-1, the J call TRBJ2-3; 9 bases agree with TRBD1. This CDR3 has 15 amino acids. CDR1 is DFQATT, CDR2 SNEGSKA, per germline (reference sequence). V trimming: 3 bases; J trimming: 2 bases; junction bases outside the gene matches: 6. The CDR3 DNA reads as TGCAGTGCTAGCCGACAGGGGGTAATCACAGATACGCAGTATTTT. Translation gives CSASRQGVITDTQYF.

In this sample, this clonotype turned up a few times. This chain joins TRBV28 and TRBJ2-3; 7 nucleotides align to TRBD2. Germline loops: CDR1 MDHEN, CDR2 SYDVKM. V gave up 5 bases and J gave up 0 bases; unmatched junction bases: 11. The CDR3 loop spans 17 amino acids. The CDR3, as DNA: TGTGCCAGCAGTCCCAACCTTCTAGCGGTCAGCACAGATACGCAGTATTTT. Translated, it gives CASSPNLLAVSTDTQYF.

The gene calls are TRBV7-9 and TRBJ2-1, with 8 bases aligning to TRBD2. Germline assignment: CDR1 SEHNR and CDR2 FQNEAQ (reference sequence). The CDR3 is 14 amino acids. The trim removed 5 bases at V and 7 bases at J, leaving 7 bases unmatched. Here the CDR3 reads CASSPGTSENEQFF. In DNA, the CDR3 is TGTGCCAGCAGCCCCGGGACTAGTGAGAATGAGCAGTTCTTC.

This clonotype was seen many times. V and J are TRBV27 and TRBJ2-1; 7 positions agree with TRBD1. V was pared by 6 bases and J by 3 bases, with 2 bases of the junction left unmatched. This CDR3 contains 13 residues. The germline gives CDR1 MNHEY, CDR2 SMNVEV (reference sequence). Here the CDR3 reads CASRGGYYNEQFF. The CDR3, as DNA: TGTGCCAGCAGAGGGGGCTACTACAATGAGCAGTTCTTC.

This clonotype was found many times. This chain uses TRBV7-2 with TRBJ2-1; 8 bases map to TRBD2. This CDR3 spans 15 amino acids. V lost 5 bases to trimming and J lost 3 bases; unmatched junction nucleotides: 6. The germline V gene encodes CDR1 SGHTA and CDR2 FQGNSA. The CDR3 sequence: CASSPGLGYYNEQFF. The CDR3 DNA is TGTGCCAGCAGCCCGGGACTAGGGTACTACAATGAGCAGTTCTTC. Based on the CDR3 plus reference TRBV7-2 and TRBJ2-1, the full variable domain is GAGVSQSPSNKVTEKGKDVELRCDPISGHTALYWYRQSLGQGLEFLIYFQGNSAPDKSGLPSDRFSAERTGGSVSTLTIQRTQQEDSAVYLCASSPGLGYYNEQFFGPGTRLTVL.

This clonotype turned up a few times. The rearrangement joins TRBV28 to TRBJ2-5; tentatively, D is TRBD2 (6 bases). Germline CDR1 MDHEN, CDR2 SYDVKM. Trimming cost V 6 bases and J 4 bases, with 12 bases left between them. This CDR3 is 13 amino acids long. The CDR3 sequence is CASRLPTRETQYF. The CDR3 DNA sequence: TGTGCCAGCAGGTTGCCGACTAGAGAGACCCAGTACTTC.

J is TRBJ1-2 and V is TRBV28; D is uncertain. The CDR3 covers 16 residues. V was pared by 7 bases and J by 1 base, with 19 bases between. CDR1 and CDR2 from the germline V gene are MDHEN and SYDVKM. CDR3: CASTPPRAQFNYGYTF. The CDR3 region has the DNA TGTGCCAGCACCCCACCCCGAGCCCAATTTAACTATGGCTACACCTTC.

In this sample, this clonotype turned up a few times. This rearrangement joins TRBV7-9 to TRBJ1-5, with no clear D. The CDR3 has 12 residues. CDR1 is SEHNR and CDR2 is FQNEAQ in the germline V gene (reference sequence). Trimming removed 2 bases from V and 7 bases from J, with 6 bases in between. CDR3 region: CASSLTMQPQHF. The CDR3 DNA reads TGTGCCAGCAGCTTAACTATGCAGCCCCAGCATTTT.

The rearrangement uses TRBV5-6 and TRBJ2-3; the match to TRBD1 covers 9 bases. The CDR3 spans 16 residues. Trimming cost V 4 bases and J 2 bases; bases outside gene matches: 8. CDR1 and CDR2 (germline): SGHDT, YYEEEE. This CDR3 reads CASSPVGQGPTDTQYF. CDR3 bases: TGTGCCAGCAGCCCCGTAGGACAGGGGCCCACAGATACGCAGTATTTT. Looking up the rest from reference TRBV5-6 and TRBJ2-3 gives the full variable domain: DAGVTQSPTHLIKTRGQQVTLRCSPKSGHDTVSWYQQALGQGPQFIFQYYEEEERQRGNFPDRFSGHQFPNYSSELNVNALLLGDSALYLCASSPVGQGPTDTQYFGPGTRLTVL.

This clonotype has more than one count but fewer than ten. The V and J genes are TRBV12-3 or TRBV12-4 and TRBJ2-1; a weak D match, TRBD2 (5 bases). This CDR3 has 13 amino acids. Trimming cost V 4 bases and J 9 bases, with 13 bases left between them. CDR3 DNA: TGTGCCAGCAGTTCTGGGGTGGGGAGTGAGCAGTTCTTC. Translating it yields CASSSGVGSEQFF.

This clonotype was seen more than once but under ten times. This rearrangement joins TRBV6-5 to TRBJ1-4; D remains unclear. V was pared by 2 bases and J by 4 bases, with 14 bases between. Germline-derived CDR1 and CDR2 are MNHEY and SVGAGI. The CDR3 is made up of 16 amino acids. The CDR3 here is CASSYGWGIHNEKLFF. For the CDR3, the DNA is TGTGCCAGCAGTTACGGTTGGGGAATCCATAATGAAAAACTGTTTTTT.

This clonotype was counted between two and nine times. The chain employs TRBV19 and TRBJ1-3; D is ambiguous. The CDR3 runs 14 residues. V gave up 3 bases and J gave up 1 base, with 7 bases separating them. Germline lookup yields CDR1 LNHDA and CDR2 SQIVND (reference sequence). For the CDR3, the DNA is TGTGCCAGTAGTATCGCATTTTCTGGAAACACCATATATTTT. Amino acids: CASSIAFSGNTIYF.

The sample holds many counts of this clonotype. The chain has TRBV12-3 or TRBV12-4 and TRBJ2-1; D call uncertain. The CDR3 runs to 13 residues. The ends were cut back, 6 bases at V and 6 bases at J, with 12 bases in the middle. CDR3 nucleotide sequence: TGTGCCAGCAGAGAATATATGACCAATGAGCAGTTCTTC. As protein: CASREYMTNEQFF.

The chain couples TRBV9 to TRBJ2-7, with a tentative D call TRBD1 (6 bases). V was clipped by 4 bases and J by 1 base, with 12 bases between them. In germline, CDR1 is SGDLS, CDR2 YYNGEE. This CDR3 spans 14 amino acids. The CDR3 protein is CASSSNRDSYEQYF. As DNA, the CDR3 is TGTGCCAGCAGCTCCAACAGGGATTCCTACGAGCAGTACTTC.